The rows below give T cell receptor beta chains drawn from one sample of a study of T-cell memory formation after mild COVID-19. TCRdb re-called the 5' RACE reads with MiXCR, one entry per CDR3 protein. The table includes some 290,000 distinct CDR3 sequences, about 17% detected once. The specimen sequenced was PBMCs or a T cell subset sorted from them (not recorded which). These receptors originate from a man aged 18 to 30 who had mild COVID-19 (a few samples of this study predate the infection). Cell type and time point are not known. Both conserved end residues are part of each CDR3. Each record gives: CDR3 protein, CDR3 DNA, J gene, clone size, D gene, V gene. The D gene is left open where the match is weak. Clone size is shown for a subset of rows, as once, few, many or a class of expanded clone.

CASHAPGTGANYGYIF	TGTGCCAGCCATGCCCCCGGGACAGGAGCTAACTATGGCTACATCTTC	TRBJ1-2	few	TRBD1	TRBV7-2
CASSSWGASSPLHF	TGTGCCAGCAGCTCCTGGGGGGCGAGCTCACCCCTCCACTTT	TRBJ1-6	few	NA	TRBV7-2
CASSHPPRDGTGELFF	TGTGCCAGCAGTCACCCCCCCCGGGACGGTACCGGGGAGCTGTTTTTT	TRBJ2-2	NA	NA	TRBV12-3/TRBV12-4
CASSQDLYHEQFF	TGTGCCAGCAGCCAGGACTTGTATCATGAGCAGTTCTTC	TRBJ2-1	few	NA	TRBV7-6
CASSLFMGYEQYF	TGTGCCAGCAGCTTATTTATGGGCTACGAGCAGTACTTC	TRBJ2-7	NA	NA	TRBV7-2
CASSYDWSREAFF	TGTGCCAGCAGTTACGACTGGTCTCGTGAAGCTTTCTTT	TRBJ1-1	few	NA	TRBV6-5
CASSPLMQETQYF	TGTGCCAGCAGCCCACTTATGCAAGAGACCCAGTACTTC	TRBJ2-5	NA	NA	TRBV7-6
CATSQLGGPPPNTGELFF	TGTGCCACCTCGCAACTCGGGGGACCCCCTCCGAACACCGGGGAGCTGTTTTTT	TRBJ2-2	once	NA	TRBV10-3
CSASGSGRGFGNQPQHF	TGCAGTGCTAGTGGAAGTGGACGCGGGTTTGGCAATCAGCCCCAGCATTTT	TRBJ1-5	few	NA	TRBV20-1
CASSPAARNEQFF	TGTGCCAGCTCACCAGCGGCGCGGAATGAGCAGTTCTTC	TRBJ2-1	NA	NA	TRBV18
CANNRGPLAETQYF	TGTGCCAACAACAGGGGCCCCCTAGCAGAGACCCAGTACTTC	TRBJ2-5	NA	TRBD1	TRBV2
CASSFRQGWNEQFF	TGTGCCAGCAGTTTTAGGCAGGGGTGGAATGAGCAGTTCTTC	TRBJ2-1	NA	NA	TRBV12-3/TRBV12-4
CASRTGSNSPLHF	TGCGCCAGCCGAACAGGGTCGAATTCACCCCTCCACTTT	TRBJ1-6	NA	NA	TRBV5-1
CASSLVLVGWGQPQHF	TGTGCCAGCAGCTTGGTCCTTGTCGGGTGGGGGCAGCCCCAGCATTTT	TRBJ1-5	few	NA	TRBV5-5
CAWSGQGRRQPQHF	TGTGCCTGGAGTGGACAGGGGCGACGGCAGCCCCAGCATTTT	TRBJ1-5	NA	TRBD1	TRBV30
CASSLGGGTAYNEQFF	TGTGCTAGCAGCTTAGGAGGGGGGACAGCTTACAATGAGCAGTTCTTC	TRBJ2-1	NA	NA	TRBV7-7
CASMRLDTQETQYF	TGCGCCAGCATGAGACTAGACACTCAAGAGACCCAGTACTTC	TRBJ2-5	NA	NA	TRBV5-1
CSASISTEAFF	TGCAGTGCTAGCATCTCCACTGAAGCTTTCTTT	TRBJ1-1	few	NA	TRBV20-1
CASSQGGGAFDTQYF	TGCGCCAGCAGCCAAGGAGGGGGGGCCTTCGATACGCAGTATTTT	TRBJ2-3	NA	NA	TRBV4-3
CASSVEGTANYGYTF	TGTGCCAGCAGCGTAGAAGGGACAGCTAACTATGGCTACACCTTC	TRBJ1-2	NA	TRBD1	TRBV9
CASREGTGENSPLHF	TGTGCCAGCAGGGAAGGGACAGGGGAAAATTCACCCCTCCACTTT	TRBJ1-6	NA	TRBD1	TRBV6-6
CSVEAGTGTDTQYF	TGCAGCGTTGAGGCTGGGACAGGGACAGATACGCAGTATTTT	TRBJ2-3	NA	TRBD1	TRBV29-1
CASSLDGTGELFF	TGTGCCAGCAGCTTAGACGGCACCGGGGAGCTGTTTTTT	TRBJ2-2	many	NA	TRBV7-9
CASSQEPKGPQHF	TGCGCCAGCAGCCAAGAGCCTAAAGGGCCCCAGCATTTT	TRBJ1-5	few	NA	TRBV4-1
CSVGGRPYGYTF	TGCAGCGTTGGCGGCAGACCCTATGGCTACACCTTC	TRBJ1-2	few	NA	TRBV29-1
CASSYSGGEGDTQYF	TGTGCCAGCAGTTATAGCGGGGGGGAAGGAGATACGCAGTATTTT	TRBJ2-3	NA	TRBD2	TRBV11-2
CASSLVLAGTTGSETQYF	TGCGCCAGCAGCTTGGTTCTAGCGGGGACAACGGGTAGTGAGACCCAGTACTTC	TRBJ2-5	few	TRBD2	TRBV5-1
CASLREGYGYTF	TGTGCCAGCCTAAGGGAAGGCTATGGCTACACCTTC	TRBJ1-2	many	NA	TRBV25-1
CASSPGTGTSYEQYF	TGTGCCAGCAGCCCCGGGACAGGGACCTCCTACGAGCAGTACTTC	TRBJ2-7	few	TRBD1	TRBV7-2
CASSFRTENNEQFF	TGTGCCAGCAGCTTCCGGACGGAGAACAATGAGCAGTTCTTC	TRBJ2-1	NA	NA	TRBV11-2
CASSLADYGYTF	TGTGCCAGCAGCTTAGCAGACTATGGCTACACCTTC	TRBJ1-2	NA	NA	TRBV7-9
CASSSTYGGNYQPQHF	TGTGCCAGCAGTTCAACTTATGGTGGTAACTATCAGCCCCAGCATTTT	TRBJ1-5	NA	NA	TRBV6-5
CATSHPNTQETQYF	TGTGCCACCTCACATCCGAACACTCAAGAGACCCAGTACTTC	TRBJ2-5	few	NA	TRBV24-1
CASSSRVGADTQYF	TGCGCCAGCAGCTCCAGGGTAGGGGCAGATACGCAGTATTTT	TRBJ2-3	NA	NA	TRBV5-1
CASSFQGNRELFF	TGTGCCAGCAGCTTCCAGGGCAATCGGGAGCTGTTTTTT	TRBJ2-2	NA	NA	TRBV11-3
CASSLAGLAGWNEQFF	TGTGCCAGCAGTCTGGCGGGACTAGCGGGGTGGAATGAGCAGTTCTTC	TRBJ2-1	NA	TRBD2	TRBV6-5
CASSGGGLLKTQYF	TGTGCCAGCAGCGGGGGGGGCCTCCTAAAGACCCAGTACTTC	TRBJ2-5	few	TRBD2	TRBV12-3/TRBV12-4
CASTKGQGRMDYGYTF	TGTGCCAGCACCAAGGGACAGGGACGAATGGACTATGGCTACACCTTC	TRBJ1-2	NA	TRBD1	TRBV6-5
CAISVESGQVSDTQYF	TGTGCCATCAGTGTTGAATCGGGACAGGTCTCAGATACGCAGTATTTT	TRBJ2-3	few	TRBD1	TRBV10-3
CASSLGGPNNEQFF	TGTGCCAGCAGCTTAGGGGGGCCAAACAATGAGCAGTTCTTC	TRBJ2-1	few	NA	TRBV11-2
CASRPTSGWEDTQYF	TGTGCCAGCAGACCTACTAGCGGGTGGGAAGATACGCAGTATTTT	TRBJ2-3	NA	TRBD2	TRBV4-2
CASSLLRLGRDTNTGELFF	TGTGCCAGCAGCTTATTACGACTGGGGAGGGACACGAACACCGGGGAGCTGTTTTTT	TRBJ2-2	many	NA	TRBV7-6
CASSQMKRGTGELFF	TGCGCCAGCAGCCAGATGAAAAGGGGCACCGGGGAGCTGTTTTTT	TRBJ2-2	few	NA	TRBV4-3
CASSLGVDDFTDTQYF	TGCGCCAGCAGCTTGGGTGTGGATGACTTCACAGATACGCAGTATTTT	TRBJ2-3	NA	NA	TRBV5-1
CAISLSLVSYEQYF	TGTGCCATCAGTCTCTCTCTAGTCTCCTACGAGCAGTACTTC	TRBJ2-7	NA	NA	TRBV10-3
CASSFTDSKRTDTQYF	TGTGCCAGCAGCTTTACCGATAGTAAGCGCACAGATACGCAGTATTTT	TRBJ2-3	few	NA	TRBV7-9
CASSQEGPKQYF	TGTGCCAGCAGCCAAGAAGGCCCTAAGCAGTATTTT	TRBJ2-3	few	NA	TRBV4-2
CASSLGSVVVSPLHF	TGTGCCAGCAGCTTGGGGTCAGTAGTAGTTTCACCCCTCCACTTT	TRBJ1-6	many	NA	TRBV7-2
CASGLGIYEQYF	TGTGCTAGTGGTTTGGGGATATACGAGCAGTACTTC	TRBJ2-7	few	NA	TRBV12-5
CASSSSWGGYGYTF	TGTGCCAGCAGCTCCAGTTGGGGCGGGTATGGCTACACCTTC	TRBJ1-2	NA	NA	TRBV7-2
CASSQWGSQPQHF	TGCGCCAGCAGCCAATGGGGGTCGCAGCCCCAGCATTTT	TRBJ1-5	NA	NA	TRBV4-1
CASSYGDISSPQHF	TGTGCCAGCAGTTACGGGGACATTTCGTCGCCCCAGCATTTT	TRBJ1-5	NA	NA	TRBV6-6
CSARRTGIANEQFF	TGCAGTGCTAGGCGGACAGGTATTGCGAATGAGCAGTTCTTC	TRBJ2-1	few	TRBD1	TRBV20-1
CASSLRSIQETQYF	TGTGCCAGCAGTTTACGGTCCATCCAAGAGACCCAGTACTTC	TRBJ2-5	few	NA	TRBV12-3/TRBV12-4
CASSLGVIQETQYF	TGTGCCAGCAGCTTAGGGGTTATCCAAGAGACCCAGTACTTC	TRBJ2-5	NA	NA	TRBV7-2
CSVDAQLAGVPNEQFF	TGCAGCGTTGATGCACAACTAGCGGGGGTTCCCAATGAGCAGTTCTTC	TRBJ2-1	NA	TRBD2	TRBV29-1
CAISVDSPLTDTQYF	TGTGCCATCAGTGTGGACAGTCCCCTCACAGATACGCAGTATTTT	TRBJ2-3	NA	NA	TRBV10-3
CASSPARNTIYF	TGTGCCAGCAGCCCCGCGAGAAACACCATATATTTT	TRBJ1-3	NA	NA	TRBV11-2